A selection of T cell receptor beta chains follows, all from one sample in a study of OX40 agonist ivuxolimab in advanced cancers. Sequencing used immunoSEQ multiplex PCR; TCRdb keeps in-frame clones, though not all of them. The data contain around 100,000 clones, approximately 87% of them singletons. The material sequenced was CD4+ or CD8+ T cells sorted from blood, taken in a trial of the OX40 agonist ivuxolimab. The receptor source for this set is an adult with an advanced solid tumor such as melanoma, head and neck, liver or kidney cancer. Each CDR3 is given with its conserved first and last residue. A D gene is named only where the DNA matches it firmly. Expanded clones are given a class, and other clones once, few, many or no size at all.

d_gene	j_gene	abundance	v_gene	CDR3aa	CDR3nt
-	TRBJ1-2	once	TRBV6-5	CASSYSLTSYGYTF	TGTGCCAGCAGTTACTCCCTGACCAGCTATGGCTACACCTTC
-	TRBJ1-3	once	TRBV18	CASSPQTGRSGNTIYF	TGTGCCAGCTCACCACAGACCGGAAGGTCTGGAAACACCATATATTTT
TRBD1	TRBJ1-4	few	TRBV7-8	CASSARQGFNEKLFF	TGTGCCAGCAGCGCCCGACAGGGGTTTAATGAAAAACTGTTTTTT
-	TRBJ1-3	-	TRBV7-2	CASSLVANSGNTIYF	TGTGCCAGCAGCTTAGTGGCCAACTCTGGAAACACCATATATTTT
-	TRBJ1-1	once	TRBV5-1	CASSLSGRTEAFF	TGCGCCAGCAGCTTGTCTGGGCGTACTGAAGCTTTCTTT
-	TRBJ2-2	-	TRBV27	CASSLSRVTGELFF	TGTGCCAGCAGTTTATCCCGGGTTACCGGGGAGCTGTTTTTT
TRBD1	TRBJ2-7	-	TRBV18	CASSPPTRGYEQYF	TGTGCCAGCTCACCACCTACCAGGGGGTACGAGCAGTACTTC
-	TRBJ1-1	-	TRBV7-9	CASSLAGVTEAFF	TGTGCCAGCAGCTTAGCAGGGGTGACTGAAGCTTTCTTT
-	TRBJ1-6	-	TRBV19	CASSIGWEPNSPLHF	TGTGCCAGTAGTATAGGATGGGAACCAAATTCACCCCTCCACTTT
TRBD1	TRBJ2-2	-	TRBV30	CAKSGTGGVGELFF	TGTGCAAAGAGCGGGACAGGGGGCGTTGGGGAGCTGTTTTTT
-	TRBJ1-4	-	TRBV7-2	CASGFRENEKLFF	TGTGCCAGCGGATTCCGGGAGAATGAAAAACTGTTTTTT
-	TRBJ2-3	-	TRBV27	CASSLFRGSTDTQYF	TGTGCCAGCAGTTTATTTCGGGGGAGCACAGATACGCAGTATTTT
-	TRBJ2-3	-	TRBV11-2	CASSSTSSGTDTQYF	TGTGCCAGCAGCTCCACTTCCTCCGGCACAGATACGCAGTATTTT
TRBD1	TRBJ2-3	-	TRBV5-4	CASSPRQGRTDTQYF	TGTGCCAGCAGTCCTCGACAGGGTCGCACAGATACGCAGTATTTT
TRBD1	TRBJ1-1	once	TRBV6-5	CASSKKTGVNTEAFF	TGTGCCAGCAGTAAAAAGACAGGGGTGAACACTGAAGCTTTCTTT
TRBD2	TRBJ2-2	-	TRBV29-1	CSVGLAGGSNTGELFF	TGCAGCGTTGGGCTAGCGGGAGGGTCGAACACCGGGGAGCTGTTTTTT
TRBD2	TRBJ2-5	-	TRBV30	CAWGGPLAGAKTQYF	TGTGCCTGGGGCGGCCCTCTAGCGGGGGCAAAGACCCAGTACTTC
TRBD2	TRBJ2-2	-	TRBV7-9	CASSTSGNTGELFF	TGTGCCAGCAGCACTAGCGGGAACACCGGGGAGCTGTTTTTT
TRBD2	TRBJ2-2	-	TRBV4-3	CASSQADTGTSENTGELFF	TGCGCCAGCAGCCAAGCGGACACCGGGACTAGCGAGAACACCGGGGAGCTGTTTTTT
-	TRBJ2-7	-	TRBV7-6	CASSSSSYEQYF	TGTGCCAGCAGCTCCTCCTCCTACGAGCAGTACTTC
TRBD1	TRBJ2-7	-	TRBV30	CAWSSWDRTRSGNYEQYF	TGTGCCTGGAGTTCATGGGACAGGACGCGCTCCGGTAACTACGAGCAGTACTTC
-	TRBJ2-3	-	TRBV5-6	CASSFVQGVGTDTQYF	TGTGCCAGCAGCTTCGTGCAGGGTGTGGGCACAGATACGCAGTATTTT
TRBD1	TRBJ2-4	-	TRBV19	CASRPDRVGNIQYF	TGTGCCAGTAGACCCGACAGGGTTGGAAACATTCAGTACTTC
-	TRBJ2-1	-	TRBV4-2	CASASGPEQFF	TGTGCCAGCGCCTCCGGCCCCGAGCAGTTCTTC
TRBD1	TRBJ2-6	-	TRBV19	CASRTGQGMGANVLTF	TGTGCCAGTAGAACCGGACAGGGGATGGGGGCCAACGTCCTGACTTTC